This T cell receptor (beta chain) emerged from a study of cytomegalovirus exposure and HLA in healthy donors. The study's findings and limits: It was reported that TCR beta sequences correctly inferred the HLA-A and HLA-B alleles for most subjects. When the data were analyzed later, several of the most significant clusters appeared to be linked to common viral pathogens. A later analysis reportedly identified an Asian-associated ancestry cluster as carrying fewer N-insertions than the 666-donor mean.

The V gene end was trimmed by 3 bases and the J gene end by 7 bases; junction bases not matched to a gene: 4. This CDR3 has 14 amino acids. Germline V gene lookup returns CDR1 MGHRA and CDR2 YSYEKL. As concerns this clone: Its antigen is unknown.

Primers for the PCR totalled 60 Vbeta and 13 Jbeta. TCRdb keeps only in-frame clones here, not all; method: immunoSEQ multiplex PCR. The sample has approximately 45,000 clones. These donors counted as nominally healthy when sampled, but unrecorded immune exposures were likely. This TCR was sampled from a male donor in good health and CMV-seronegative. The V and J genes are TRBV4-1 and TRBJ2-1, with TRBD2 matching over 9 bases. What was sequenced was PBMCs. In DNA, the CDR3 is TGCGCCAGCAGCCACGCGGGAGGGGGAAATGAGCAGTTCTTC. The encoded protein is CASSHAGGGNEQFF.